This T cell receptor (beta chain) is from a study of blood T cells in healthy people across ages. Study-wide findings and caveats: TCR beta diversity was tightly associated with the proportion of naive T cells.

V gave up 1 base and J gave up 4 bases, with 10 bases separating them. The CDR3 sequence is 14 residues long. Germline V gene data show CDR1 as MGHDK and CDR2 as SYGVNS. A sample-barcoded 5' primer and a J-beta primer mix were used in a second PCR of roughly 7 to 11 cycles. A single record per CDR3 protein comes from TCRdb applying MiXCR to the 5' RACE reads. The table records roughly 1.7 million distinct CDR3 sequences, roughly 30% of them present only once. This clonotype was seen a handful of times. The antigen is undetermined. The chain uses TRBV25-1 and TRBJ1-1; a possible D gene is TRBD1 (5 bases). This clonotype was obtained from a woman younger than 45 in good health. Material: blood. The CDR3 is CASSESSRATEAFF. In nucleotides, the CDR3 is TGTGCCAGCAGTGAATCAAGCAGGGCCACTGAAGCTTTCTTT.